A single sample gave rise to the 5 T cell receptor beta chains below, sequenced in a study of shared clonotypes between healthy human individuals. Assay used: immunoSEQ multiplex PCR; TCRdb lists only in-frame clones, some missing. The sample lists about 2.5 million clones, about nine tenths occurring once. Sequencing was performed on naive CD4+ T cells from PBMCs. Indicated subset: CD45RA+ positively selected. The receptors derive from a man aged 18 to 30 in good health. Some clones in this sample may be carry-over from other donors' samples.

This rearrangement joins TRBV6-6 to TRBJ2-3, with 15 bases identical to TRBD2. V shed 7 bases, J shed 9 bases, and the junction held 8 bases outside the gene matches. CDR1 is MNHNY, CDR2 SVGAGI, per germline (reference sequence). The CDR3 runs to 15 residues. In nucleotides, the CDR3 is TGTGCCAGCAACAACGGACTAGCGGGAGGGCGGACGCAGTATTTT. Its translation is CASNNGLAGGRTQYF.

The chain uses TRBV4-1 and TRBJ1-2; D unclear. Trimming took 0 bases from V and 2 from J, leaving 13 bases between them. Germline CDR1 and CDR2: MGHRA and YSYEKL. The CDR3 consists of 16 residues. The CDR3 region is CASSQDLLPANYGYTF. The CDR3 DNA reads TGCGCCAGCAGCCAAGATTTACTACCCGCCAACTATGGCTACACCTTC.

This chain uses TRBV15 with TRBJ2-1; D is ambiguous. V gave up 0 bases and J gave up 8 bases, with 14 bases separating them. CDR1 LNHNV and CDR2 YYDKDF come from the germline V gene (reference sequence). This CDR3 comprises 15 residues. DNA for the CDR3: TGTGCCACCAGCAGAGATGACGAGTATGGAGATGAGCAGTTCTTC. Protein: CATSRDDEYGDEQFF.

The chain employs TRBV6-1 and TRBJ1-2; D is possibly TRBD1 (5 bases). V dropped 0 bases and J dropped 8 bases, with 10 bases sitting between them. Germline CDR1 MNHNS, CDR2 SASEGT. The length of the CDR3 is 13 residues. CDR3 nucleotides: TGTGCCAGCAGTGAAGCGAGCGGGACCGGCTACACCTTC. Encoded protein: CASSEASGTGYTF.

The CDR3 here is CASSGYRAGTGELFF. The CDR3 DNA reads TGTGCCAGCAGTGGGTATCGGGCAGGTACCGGGGAGCTGTTTTTT. The rearrangement uses TRBV2 and TRBJ2-2; no reliable D call. CDR3 length equals 15 residues. Germline V gene lookup returns CDR1 SNHLY and CDR2 FYNNEI. Trimming took off 4 bases at V and 5 bases at J, with 14 bases between the two ends.